The rows below give T cell receptor beta chains drawn from one sample of a study of blood T cell repertoires in COVID-19. The protocol was immunoSEQ multiplex PCR, while the TCRdb copy is restricted to in-frame clones and leaves out a portion. The repertoire includes about 79,000 clones, around 90% of them detected once, and roughly 4.4% sits in the top ten. Sequences were obtained from peripheral blood. Source of these receptors: a man between 50 and 59 years old with active COVID-19. The CDR3 runs from the conserved cysteine through the conserved F or W. A D gene is named only where the DNA matches it firmly. Size values are once, few and many counts, or a class for expanded clones, and some rows have none.

d_call	v_call	j_call	clone_size	cdr3_aa	cdr3_nt
TRBD2	TRBV4-1	TRBJ2-7	.	CASSQGAGAAYEQYF	TGCGCCAGCAGCCAAGGAGCGGGGGCAGCCTACGAGCAGTACTTC
.	TRBV18	TRBJ2-1	.	CASSPSGSGSYNEQFF	TGTGCCAGCTCACCATCTGGCAGCGGTTCCTACAATGAGCAGTTCTTC
TRBD1	TRBV19	TRBJ1-4	few	CASTQTRDRKNEKLFF	TGTGCCAGTACCCAAACCCGGGACAGGAAAAATGAAAAACTGTTTTTT
.	TRBV12-3/TRBV12-4	TRBJ2-1	.	CASSERPRNEQFF	TGTGCCAGCTCGGAGCGGCCTCGCAATGAGCAGTTCTTC
.	TRBV28	TRBJ1-1	.	CASSPRTGKTNTEAFF	TGTGCCAGCAGTCCAAGGACCGGGAAGACGAACACTGAAGCTTTCTTT
TRBD2	TRBV2	TRBJ2-1	.	CASREQTSAYNEQFF	TGTGCCAGCAGGGAGCAGACTAGCGCCTACAATGAGCAGTTCTTC
.	TRBV3-1/TRBV3-2	TRBJ1-1	.	CASSQAGRRGNTEAFF	TGTGCCAGCAGCCAAGCAGGGAGGAGGGGGAACACTGAAGCTTTCTTT
TRBD1	TRBV5-1	TRBJ2-2	.	CASSQTGTGGSGELFF	TGCGCCAGCAGCCAAACCGGGACAGGGGGGTCCGGGGAGCTGTTTTTT
TRBD1	TRBV7-2	TRBJ1-5	.	CASSPTGGVNQPQHF	TGTGCCAGCAGTCCAACAGGGGGCGTCAATCAGCCCCAGCATTTT
TRBD1	TRBV6-2/TRBV6-3	TRBJ1-2	.	CASSYSPGTGGRGYTF	TGTGCCAGCAGTTACAGCCCCGGGACAGGGGGCAGGGGCTACACCTTC
.	TRBV2	TRBJ2-7	.	CASSPDRTTSYEQYF	TGTGCCAGCAGTCCCGACAGAACGACTTCCTACGAGCAGTACTTC
.	TRBV5-1	TRBJ1-2	.	CASSPEISPNYGYTF	TGCGCCAGCAGTCCTGAGATATCCCCGAACTATGGCTACACCTTC
.	TRBV7-2	TRBJ1-2	.	CASSFRDITNYGYTF	TGTGCCAGCAGCTTTCGAGACATCACTAACTATGGCTACACCTTC
.	TRBV7-3	TRBJ2-5	.	CASSLTGAQETQYF	TGTGCCAGCAGCTTAACGGGCGCCCAAGAGACCCAGTACTTC
.	TRBV28	TRBJ1-1	.	CASSLSDGGYTEAFF	TGTGCCAGCAGTTTAAGCGACGGTGGATACACTGAAGCTTTCTTT
TRBD2	TRBV19	TRBJ2-1	few	CASSMWLGGSNEQFF	TGTGCCAGTAGTATGTGGTTGGGCGGGAGCAATGAGCAGTTCTTC
TRBD1	TRBV19	TRBJ2-7	.	CATAGQGVSREQYF	TGTGCCACCGCTGGACAGGGAGTCTCGCGCGAGCAGTACTTC
TRBD1	TRBV18	TRBJ1-2	.	CASSRDRGSYGYTF	TGTGCCAGCTCACGGGACAGGGGGAGTTATGGCTACACCTTC
TRBD1	TRBV29-1	TRBJ1-4	once	CSVRGPDEKLFF	TGCAGCGTTAGGGGGCCGGATGAAAAACTGTTTTTT
.	TRBV28	TRBJ1-1	.	CASGRGTNTEAFF	TGTGCCAGCGGCAGGGGTACGAACACTGAAGCTTTCTTT
.	TRBV6-4	TRBJ2-2	.	CASSDSRTAGELFF	TGTGCCAGCAGTGACTCGCGGACAGCCGGGGAGCTGTTTTTT
TRBD1	TRBV4-3	TRBJ1-6	.	CASSQVLGSGQENNSPLHF	TGCGCCAGCAGCCAAGTTCTCGGCTCCGGACAGGAGAACAATTCACCCCTCCACTTT
TRBD2	TRBV9	TRBJ2-1	.	CASSVIAGGYNEQFF	TGTGCCAGCAGCGTAATAGCGGGAGGCTACAATGAGCAGTTCTTC
TRBD1	TRBV27	TRBJ1-2	.	CASSSSYGQATSGYTF	TGTGCCAGCAGTTCTTCCTATGGACAGGCGACGTCTGGCTACACCTTC
TRBD1	TRBV3-1/TRBV3-2	TRBJ1-1	.	CASSQGPPTGTGYAPDTEAFF	TGTGCCAGCAGCCAAGGCCCCCCAACCGGGACAGGGTACGCCCCGGACACTGAAGCTTTCTTT